The present T cell receptor beta chain was sequenced within a study of T cells in Graves' hyperthyroidism and ophthalmopathy (dated by TCRdb to about 2019). Background for the entire study: Peripheral blood was sampled at the time of initial diagnosis, prior to any treatment. Thyroid tissue and blood T-cell repertoires from roughly 6 Graves' hyperthyroidism patients were also compared in the study. Prospective prediction of ophthalmopathy was tested in an independent validation cohort of approximately 18 hyperthyroidism patients and 17 patients who later progressed to ophthalmopathy. After sampling, hyperthyroidism patients received methimazole starting at 30 mg daily, and ophthalmopathy patients received high-dose intravenous methylprednisolone. The paper describes TCR Vbeta CDR3 sequencing of 135 peripheral blood samples, made up of 43 ophthalmopathy patients, around 73 hyperthyroidism patients and 17 progressor patients. The approximately 98 discovery patients were randomly divided into training and test sets at a 7:3 ratio. A discovery cohort of about a hundred patients, approximately 45 with Graves' ophthalmopathy and fewer than 65 with stable Graves' hyperthyroidism, was used to find distinguishing TCR V-J signatures. What the work shows at the level of the full study, not this receptor alone: Sample size was not statistically predetermined, and investigators were not blinded to group allocation. In cross-validation, a model built on a 13 V-J signature told ophthalmopathy apart from stable hyperthyroidism with about 90% sensitivity and approximately 81% specificity, and in testing the same model reached 80%/75%. In validation, the model predicted progression to ophthalmopathy a median of about 6.8 months before onset, with about 64% sensitivity and about 72% specificity. Most expanded thyroid clonotypes (frequency above 0.001) were also detected in blood, a finding suggesting that blood repertoires may reflect thyroid immune responses.

This clonotype was detected ten times or more. Its antigen specificity is not known. No per-base quality is available; no much larger clone lies one base away. V is pared back by 5 bases and J by 2 bases, with 10 bases lying between the germline termini. Looking up the germline V gene (reference sequence) yields CDR1 SEHNR and CDR2 FQNEAQ. The CDR3 runs 13 amino acids, cysteine and phenylalanine included. Only the CDR3 DNA stays, 39 bases, in frame from base 1. Stable Graves' hyperthyroidism was defined as the absence of progression to ophthalmopathy over 18 months of follow-up. Hyperthyroidism patients were newly diagnosed, with disease duration under 2 months, and aged 18 to 65 years. Patients with uncontrolled infections, other autoimmune diseases, pregnancy or lactation were excluded. Diagnoses were established on the basis of clinical symptoms, serum thyroxine and TRAb, thyroid ultrasound, and orbital computed tomography. PBMCs were separated from about 10 ml of fresh peripheral blood using Ficoll-Paque density gradient centrifugation. Total RNA was extracted with Trizol reagent, and quality was checked on an Agilent 2100 Bioanalyzer.

The TCR beta CDR3 regions were amplified from the RNA transcripts. For the first round of RT-PCR on the TCR CDR3, the HTBI primer set was used together with the Qiagen OneStep RT-PCR kit. A second multiplex PCR round built the libraries, followed by size selection and purification. Libraries were sequenced paired-end with 100 bp reads on an Illumina HiSeq2000. As for how the authors treated the data: Raw data were processed with SOAPnuke, discarding reads with adapters, uncalled bases, mean Phred below 15, or no exact constant-primer or identifier match. COPE v1.2.5 was used to merge high-quality paired reads, and clonotypes were defined as unique nucleotide sequences. Clonotypes were aligned to IMGT TRBV, TRBD and TRBJ reference segments using MiTCR v1.1. The analysis was restricted to V-J combinations with a frequency above 0.0001, which together covered about 99% of the repertoires. The TCS score was defined as F50 (clonal expansion) divided by E x V (chaos), with BLOSUM62-based TCRdist calculated between CDR3 peptides within each V-J. Welch's t-statistics and random forest reduced 500 to 550 V-J features to 10 to 15, which were used in a naive Bayes classifier (R e1071). TCRdb redid the processing of the public reads, applying fastp at Q25 and MiXCR, and retained in-frame beta chains. Identical CDR3 proteins give one entry, which carries the most common genes and DNA. TCRdb, not the authors, supplied the V and J calls. Present in this sample are 210,000 or so distinct CDR3 sequences, 15% to 20% of which were seen just once. The ten largest make up 50% of the sample.

Sequenced material: blood. Here the chain combines TRBV7-9 and TRBJ2-7; the D segment cannot be called with confidence. The receptor was isolated from a man in his fifties or sixties with Graves' hyperthyroidism. CDR3 region: CASSPMAAYEQYF. The nucleotide sequence reads TGTGCCAGCAGCCCGATGGCAGCCTACGAGCAGTACTTC.